The clone carrying this T cell receptor beta chain was counted ten times or more. This sample's RNA came from whole unsorted tissue. The sample comes from a study of tumor and adjacent non-tumor tissue in lung cancer. The CDR3 consists of 16 residues. Per the germline V gene, CDR1 is SQVTM and CDR2 is ANQGSEA. V was pared by 7 bases and J by 10 bases, with 15 bases of the junction left unmatched. TCRbeta libraries were built with three rounds of nested PCR, modified from ARM-PCR. TCRdb processed the multiplex PCR reads anew with MiXCR; each CDR3 protein has one entry. The sample holds fewer than 100,000 distinct CDR3 sequences; 72% are singletons and the top ten take about a tenth.

The clonotype comes from a woman aged 40 to 50 with non-small cell lung cancer. The V gene is TRBV29-1, the J gene TRBJ2-1; 14 bases line up with TRBD2. The sample was lung tumor tissue. The CDR3 reads CSAYLGGLAGATEQFF. For the CDR3, the DNA is TGCAGCGCTTATTTAGGGGGACTAGCGGGAGCGACGGAGCAGTTCTTC.